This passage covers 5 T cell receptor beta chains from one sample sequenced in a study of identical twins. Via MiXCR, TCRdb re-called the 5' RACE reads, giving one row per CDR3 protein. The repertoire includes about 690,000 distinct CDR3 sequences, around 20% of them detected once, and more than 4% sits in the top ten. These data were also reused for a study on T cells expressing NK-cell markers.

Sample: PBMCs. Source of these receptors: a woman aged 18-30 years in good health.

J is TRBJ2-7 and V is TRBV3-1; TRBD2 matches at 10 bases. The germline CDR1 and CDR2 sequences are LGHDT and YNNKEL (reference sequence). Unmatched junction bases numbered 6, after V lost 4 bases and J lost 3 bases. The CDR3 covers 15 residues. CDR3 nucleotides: TGTGCCAGCAGCCCAGAAAGCGGGAGGGTCTACGAGCAGTACTTC. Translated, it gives CASSPESGRVYEQYF.

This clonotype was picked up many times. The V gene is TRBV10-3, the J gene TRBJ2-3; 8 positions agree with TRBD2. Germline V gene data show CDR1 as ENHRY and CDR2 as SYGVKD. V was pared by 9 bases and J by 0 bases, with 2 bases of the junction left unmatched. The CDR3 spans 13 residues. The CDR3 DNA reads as TGTGCCATTAGCGGGACCAGCACAGATACGCAGTATTTT. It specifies CAISGTSTDTQYF.

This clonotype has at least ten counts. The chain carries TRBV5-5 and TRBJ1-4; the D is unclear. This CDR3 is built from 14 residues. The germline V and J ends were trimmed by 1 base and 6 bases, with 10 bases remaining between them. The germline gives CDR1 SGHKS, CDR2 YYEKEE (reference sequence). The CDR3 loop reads CASSLRQTDEKLFF. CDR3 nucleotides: TGTGCCAGCAGCTTGCGGCAGACCGATGAAAAACTGTTTTTT.

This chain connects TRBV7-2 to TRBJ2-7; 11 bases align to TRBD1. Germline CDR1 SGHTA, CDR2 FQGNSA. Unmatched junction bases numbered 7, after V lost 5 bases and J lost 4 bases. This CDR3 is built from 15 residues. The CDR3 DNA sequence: TGTGCCAGCAGCGTAAGCGGACAGGGGGCATACGAGCAGTACTTC. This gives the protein CASSVSGQGAYEQYF. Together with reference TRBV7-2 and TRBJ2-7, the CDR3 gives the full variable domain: GAGVSQSPSNKVTEKGKDVELRCDPISGHTALYWYRQSLGQGLEFLIYFQGNSAPDKSGLPSDRFSAERTGGSVSTLTIQRTQQEDSAVYLCASSVSGQGAYEQYFGPGTRLTVT.

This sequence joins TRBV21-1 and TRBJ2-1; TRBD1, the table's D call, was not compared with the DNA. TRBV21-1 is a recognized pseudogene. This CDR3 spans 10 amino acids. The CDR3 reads CASAGDEQFF. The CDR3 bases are TGTGCCAGCGCCGGGGATGAGCAGTTCTTC.